This T cell receptor (beta chain) appears in the sequencing data of a study of post-analysis software for immune sequencing data. Background on the study: Courses of disease covered relapsing-remitting, secondary progressive and progressive-relapsing multiple sclerosis.

With respect to this clonotype: No antigen is known for it.

V gave up 2 bases and J gave up 3 bases, with 8 bases separating them. The V gene's germline CDR1 is MNHEY and CDR2 SVGEGT. This CDR3 is 14 amino acids long. The TCR beta cDNA libraries carried unique molecular identifiers. Each batch of about 1 to 11 million T cells produced around 460,000 cDNA molecules. TCRdb re-analysed the PCR reads in MiXCR, keeping a single row per CDR3 protein. Seen here are 380,000 or so distinct CDR3 sequences, roughly 36% observed once, and the top ten hold around an eighth. Study observations and caveats: Strong co-clustering by F measure was seen for same-batch samples. TRBV5-6, TRBV5-1 and TRBV20-1 were among roughly 5 TRBV segments more frequent in patients than controls. Significantly lower normalized Chao1 diversity was found in patients with multiple sclerosis relative to controls.

The chain links TRBV6-2 or TRBV6-3 to TRBJ1-5, with D hard to call. This TCR was sampled from a girl aged 10-17 years with multiple sclerosis. Sequenced: blood. The CDR3 DNA follows: TGTGCCAGCAGTTACCGCAGCTACAATCAGCCCCAGCATTTT. Translated: CASSYRSYNQPQHF.